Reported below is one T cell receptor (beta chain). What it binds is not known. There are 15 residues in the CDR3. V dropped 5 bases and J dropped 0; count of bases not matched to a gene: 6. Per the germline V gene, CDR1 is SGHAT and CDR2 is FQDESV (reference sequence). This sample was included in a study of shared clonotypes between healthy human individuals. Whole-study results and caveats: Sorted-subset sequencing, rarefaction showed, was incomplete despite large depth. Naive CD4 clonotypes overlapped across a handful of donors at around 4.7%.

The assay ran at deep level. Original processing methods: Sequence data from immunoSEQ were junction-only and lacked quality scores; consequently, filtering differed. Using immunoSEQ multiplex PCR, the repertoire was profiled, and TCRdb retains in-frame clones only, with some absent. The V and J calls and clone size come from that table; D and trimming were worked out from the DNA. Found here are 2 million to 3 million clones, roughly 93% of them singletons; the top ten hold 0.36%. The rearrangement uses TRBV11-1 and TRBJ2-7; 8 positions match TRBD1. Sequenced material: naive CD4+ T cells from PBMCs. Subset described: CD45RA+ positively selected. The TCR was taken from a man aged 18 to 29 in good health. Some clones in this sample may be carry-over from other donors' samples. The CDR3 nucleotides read TGTGCCAGCAGCCCGTCGACAGGGGCCTCCTACGAGCAGTACTTC. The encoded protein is CASSPSTGASYEQYF.